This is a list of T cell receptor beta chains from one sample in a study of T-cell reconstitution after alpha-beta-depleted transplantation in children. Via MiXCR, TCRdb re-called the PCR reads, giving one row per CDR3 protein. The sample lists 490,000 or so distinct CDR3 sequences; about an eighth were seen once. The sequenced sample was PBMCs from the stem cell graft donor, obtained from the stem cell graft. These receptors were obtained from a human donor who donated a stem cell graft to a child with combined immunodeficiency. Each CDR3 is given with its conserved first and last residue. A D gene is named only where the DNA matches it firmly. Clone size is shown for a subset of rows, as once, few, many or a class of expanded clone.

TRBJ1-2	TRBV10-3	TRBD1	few	CAISGPDRGGYGYTF	TGTGCCATCAGTGGACCGGACAGGGGAGGCTACGGCTACACCTTC
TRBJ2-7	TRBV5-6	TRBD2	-	CASSLTSRGGFYEQYF	TGTGCCAGCAGCTTGACCTCGCGGGGGGGCTTTTACGAGCAGTACTTC
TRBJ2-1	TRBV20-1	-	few	CSASDIHGDEQFF	TGCAGTGCTAGTGACATCCATGGGGATGAGCAGTTCTTC
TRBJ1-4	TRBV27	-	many	CASSFGGVEKLFF	TGTGCCAGCAGTTTTGGAGGGGTTGAAAAACTGTTTTTT
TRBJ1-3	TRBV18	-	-	CASSPVGRPGSGNTIYF	TGTGCCAGCTCACCGGTCGGCAGGCCGGGCTCTGGAAACACCATATATTTT
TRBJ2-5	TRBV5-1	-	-	CASSLDLQGETQYF	TGCGCCAGCAGCTTGGATTTGCAGGGAGAGACCCAGTACTTC
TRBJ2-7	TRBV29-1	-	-	CSVLAYEQYF	TGCAGCGTACTAGCCTACGAGCAGTACTTC
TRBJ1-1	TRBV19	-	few	CASSMAGEAFF	TGTGCCAGTAGTATGGCAGGTGAAGCTTTCTTT
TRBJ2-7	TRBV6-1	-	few	CASSETGTRAGQYF	TGTGCCAGCAGTGAAACCGGGACCCGGGCGGGGCAGTACTTC
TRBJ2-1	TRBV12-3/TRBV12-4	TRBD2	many	CASSALAGGLYEQFF	TGTGCCAGCAGCGCTCTAGCGGGGGGGCTATATGAGCAGTTCTTC
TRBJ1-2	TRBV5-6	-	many	CASSLDTTGYTF	TGTGCCAGCAGCTTGGATACCACAGGCTACACCTTC
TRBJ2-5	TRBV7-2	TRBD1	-	CASSYHPSTGVKGTQYF	TGTGCCAGCAGCTACCACCCCTCGACAGGGGTAAAAGGGACCCAGTACTTC
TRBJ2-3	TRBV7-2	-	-	CASSPSGMGTDTQYF	TGTGCCAGCAGCCCCAGTGGGATGGGGACAGATACGCAGTATTTT
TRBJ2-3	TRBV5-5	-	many	CASLTTDTQYF	TGTGCCAGCCTTACCACAGATACGCAGTATTTT
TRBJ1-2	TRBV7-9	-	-	CASLPGTQFNYGYTF	TGTGCCAGCTTGCCTGGGACGCAATTCAACTATGGCTACACCTTC
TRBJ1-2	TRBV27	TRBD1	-	CASSSRDRDYGYTF	TGTGCCAGCAGTTCCCGGGACAGGGACTATGGCTACACCTTC
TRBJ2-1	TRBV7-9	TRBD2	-	CASSQTSGEQFF	TGTGCCAGCAGCCAAACTAGCGGTGAGCAGTTCTTC
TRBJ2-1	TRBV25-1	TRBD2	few	CASSARPRDRPGTSGRNEQFF	TGTGCCAGCAGTGCGAGGCCCCGGGACAGGCCGGGGACTAGCGGGCGGAATGAGCAGTTCTTC
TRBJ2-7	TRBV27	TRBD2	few	CASSPPSGSTGWYEQYF	TGTGCCAGCAGTCCGCCTAGCGGGAGCACTGGGTGGTACGAGCAGTACTTC
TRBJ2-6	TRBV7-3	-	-	CASSLDRISGANVLTF	TGTGCCAGCAGCTTAGACAGAATCTCTGGGGCCAACGTCCTGACTTTC
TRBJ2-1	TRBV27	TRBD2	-	CASSPGLAASSYNEQFF	TGTGCCAGCAGTCCGGGACTAGCAGCGAGCTCCTACAATGAGCAGTTCTTC
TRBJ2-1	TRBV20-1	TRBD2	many	CSAEPGLAGQQFF	TGCAGTGCTGAACCGGGACTAGCGGGGCAGCAGTTCTTC
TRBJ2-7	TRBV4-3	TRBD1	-	CASSPGQGAVEQYF	TGCGCCAGCAGCCCGGGACAGGGGGCAGTGGAGCAGTACTTC
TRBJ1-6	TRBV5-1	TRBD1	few	CASRKTGDPLNSPLHF	TGCGCCAGCAGGAAGACAGGGGATCCTCTGAATTCACCCCTCCACTTT
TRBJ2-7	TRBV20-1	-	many	CSARPSYEQYF	TGCAGTGCTAGGCCTTCCTACGAGCAGTACTTC